The rows below give T cell receptor beta chains drawn from one sample of a study of cytomegalovirus exposure and HLA in healthy donors. Produced via immunoSEQ multiplex PCR; TCRdb's table is partial and in-frame only. The table has some 110,000 clones, about 80% seen once. Specimen: PBMCs. These receptors all stem from a woman aged 18-29 years in good health and CMV-seropositive. CDR3s include the opening cysteine and the closing phenylalanine or tryptophan. The order of the fields is J gene, D gene, clone size, V gene, CDR3 protein, CDR3 DNA. The D gene is left open where the match is weak. Rows give clone size only sometimes, using once, few, many, or a class for an expanded clone.

j_call: TRBJ2-7; d_call: TRBD2; clone_size: .; v_call: TRBV11-2; cdr3_aa: CASSLERTSPYEQYF; cdr3_nt: TGTGCCAGCAGCTTAGAGAGGACTAGCCCCTACGAGCAGTACTTC
j_call: TRBJ1-1; d_call: .; clone_size: .; v_call: TRBV2; cdr3_aa: CASTVDRNTEAFF; cdr3_nt: TGTGCCAGCACCGTCGACAGAAACACTGAAGCTTTCTTT
j_call: TRBJ2-1; d_call: .; clone_size: .; v_call: TRBV2; cdr3_aa: CASRRYNEQFF; cdr3_nt: TGTGCCAGCAGGAGATACAATGAGCAGTTCTTC
j_call: TRBJ2-3; d_call: .; clone_size: .; v_call: TRBV5-1; cdr3_aa: CASRLTGTNTDTQYF; cdr3_nt: TGCGCCAGCAGGTTGACAGGGACTAACACAGATACGCAGTATTTT
j_call: TRBJ2-1; d_call: TRBD2; clone_size: .; v_call: TRBV7-7; cdr3_aa: CASSYTPTSGGNNEQFF; cdr3_nt: TGTGCTAGCAGCTACACCCCTACTAGCGGGGGTAACAATGAGCAGTTCTTC
j_call: TRBJ2-7; d_call: .; clone_size: .; v_call: TRBV9; cdr3_aa: CASSVGGARGYEQYF; cdr3_nt: TGTGCCAGCAGCGTAGGCGGGGCCCGCGGGTACGAGCAGTACTTC
j_call: TRBJ1-1; d_call: .; clone_size: .; v_call: TRBV28; cdr3_aa: CATGVLGRSTEAFF; cdr3_nt: TGTGCCACGGGGGTGTTGGGGCGGTCGACTGAAGCTTTCTTT
j_call: TRBJ2-2; d_call: .; clone_size: .; v_call: TRBV5-1; cdr3_aa: CASSLVRANTGELFF; cdr3_nt: TGCGCCAGCAGCTTGGTCCGCGCGAACACCGGGGAGCTGTTTTTT
j_call: TRBJ2-3; d_call: .; clone_size: .; v_call: TRBV27; cdr3_aa: CASSLAAGTTDTQYF; cdr3_nt: TGTGCCAGCAGTTTGGCCGCGGGAACCACAGATACGCAGTATTTT
j_call: TRBJ2-4; d_call: .; clone_size: few; v_call: TRBV7-3; cdr3_aa: CASSLSREGGNIQYF; cdr3_nt: TGTGCCAGCAGCTTAAGCCGGGAAGGGGGAAACATTCAGTACTTC
j_call: TRBJ2-3; d_call: .; clone_size: few; v_call: TRBV2; cdr3_aa: CASRAGTDTQYF; cdr3_nt: TGTGCCAGCAGAGCCGGGACAGATACGCAGTATTTT
j_call: TRBJ2-3; d_call: TRBD1; clone_size: .; v_call: TRBV9; cdr3_aa: CASSVDGQVGTDTQYF; cdr3_nt: TGTGCCAGCAGCGTTGACGGACAGGTGGGCACAGATACGCAGTATTTT
j_call: TRBJ2-1; d_call: TRBD1; clone_size: .; v_call: TRBV7-3; cdr3_aa: CASSPGQGGLNEQFF; cdr3_nt: TGTGCCAGCAGCCCGGGACAGGGTGGGTTAAATGAGCAGTTCTTC
j_call: TRBJ2-3; d_call: TRBD2; clone_size: .; v_call: TRBV30; cdr3_aa: CAWSLTSAGTDTQYF; cdr3_nt: TGTGCCTGGAGTTTGACTAGCGCCGGCACAGATACGCAGTATTTT
j_call: TRBJ1-4; d_call: .; clone_size: .; v_call: TRBV7-9; cdr3_aa: CASSSTTGNNEKLFF; cdr3_nt: TGTGCCAGCAGCTCCACGACGGGTAATAATGAAAAACTGTTTTTT
j_call: TRBJ1-2; d_call: .; clone_size: .; v_call: TRBV5-6; cdr3_aa: CASSLGLGYTF; cdr3_nt: TGTGCCAGCAGCTTGGGGCTTGGCTACACCTTC
j_call: TRBJ2-7; d_call: TRBD1; clone_size: .; v_call: TRBV9; cdr3_aa: CASSAQGTGDYEQYF; cdr3_nt: TGTGCCAGCAGCGCCCAAGGGACAGGCGACTACGAGCAGTACTTC
j_call: TRBJ2-3; d_call: TRBD2; clone_size: .; v_call: TRBV9; cdr3_aa: CASSVATSGRDTQYF; cdr3_nt: TGTGCCAGCAGCGTAGCGACTAGCGGGAGGGATACGCAGTATTTT
j_call: TRBJ2-2; d_call: .; clone_size: .; v_call: TRBV14; cdr3_aa: CASTPSLRGGTGELFF; cdr3_nt: TGTGCCAGCACTCCCTCGCTAAGGGGGGGCACCGGGGAGCTGTTTTTT
j_call: TRBJ1-4; d_call: .; clone_size: .; v_call: TRBV7-2; cdr3_aa: CASSLRGTTNEKLFF; cdr3_nt: TGTGCCAGCAGCTTACGGGGAACAACTAATGAAAAACTGTTTTTT
j_call: TRBJ2-1; d_call: .; clone_size: few; v_call: TRBV9; cdr3_aa: CASSPPPDNEQFF; cdr3_nt: TGTGCCAGCAGCCCCCCGCCAGACAATGAGCAGTTCTTC
j_call: TRBJ2-1; d_call: .; clone_size: .; v_call: TRBV25-1; cdr3_aa: CASRRASYNEQFF; cdr3_nt: TGTGCCAGCCGGAGGGCGTCCTACAATGAGCAGTTCTTC
j_call: TRBJ1-5; d_call: TRBD1; clone_size: .; v_call: TRBV4-2; cdr3_aa: CASSPRDRDGQPQHF; cdr3_nt: TGTGCCAGCAGCCCTCGGGACAGGGATGGTCAGCCCCAGCATTTT
j_call: TRBJ2-6; d_call: .; clone_size: .; v_call: TRBV30; cdr3_aa: CAWTPLGGYGANVLTF; cdr3_nt: TGTGCCTGGACCCCTCTCGGGGGATACGGGGCCAACGTCCTGACTTTC
j_call: TRBJ2-3; d_call: TRBD2; clone_size: few; v_call: TRBV6-4; cdr3_aa: CASSAGREDTQYF; cdr3_nt: TGTGCCAGCAGTGCCGGGAGGGAAGATACGCAGTATTTT
j_call: TRBJ1-1; d_call: TRBD1; clone_size: few; v_call: TRBV5-1; cdr3_aa: CASRYPGTGGTEAFF; cdr3_nt: TGCGCCAGCAGGTATCCCGGGACAGGGGGGACTGAAGCTTTCTTT
j_call: TRBJ2-7; d_call: TRBD2; clone_size: few; v_call: TRBV2; cdr3_aa: CASSELAEVYEQYF; cdr3_nt: TGTGCCAGCAGTGAACTAGCGGAGGTCTACGAGCAGTACTTC
j_call: TRBJ1-5; d_call: .; clone_size: .; v_call: TRBV18; cdr3_aa: CASSQDSSSNQPQHF; cdr3_nt: TGTGCCAGCTCACAAGACAGCTCTAGCAATCAGCCCCAGCATTTT
j_call: TRBJ1-4; d_call: TRBD1; clone_size: .; v_call: TRBV5-1; cdr3_aa: CASSFGTGTGGEKLFF; cdr3_nt: TGCGCCAGCAGCTTCGGAACCGGGACAGGAGGCGAAAAACTGTTTTTT
j_call: TRBJ1-2; d_call: TRBD1; clone_size: few; v_call: TRBV6-5; cdr3_aa: CASSDRRGLYGYTF; cdr3_nt: TGTGCCAGCAGTGATAGGAGGGGGCTCTATGGCTACACCTTC
j_call: TRBJ2-7; d_call: .; clone_size: .; v_call: TRBV27; cdr3_aa: CASSLRDSAYEQYF; cdr3_nt: TGTGCCAGCAGTTTGCGGGACTCGGCCTACGAGCAGTACTTC
j_call: TRBJ2-7; d_call: .; clone_size: .; v_call: TRBV7-8; cdr3_aa: CASSSRRSPTYEQYF; cdr3_nt: TGTGCCAGCAGCTCAAGGCGGAGCCCCACCTACGAGCAGTACTTC
j_call: TRBJ2-4; d_call: .; clone_size: few; v_call: TRBV6-1; cdr3_aa: CASSDRAKNIQYF; cdr3_nt: TGTGCCAGCAGTGACAGAGCCAAAAACATTCAGTACTTC
j_call: TRBJ2-7; d_call: .; clone_size: .; v_call: TRBV9; cdr3_aa: CASSAPGRYGQYF; cdr3_nt: TGTGCCAGCAGCGCCCCAGGGCGGTACGGGCAGTACTTC
j_call: TRBJ2-5; d_call: TRBD2; clone_size: few; v_call: TRBV2; cdr3_aa: CASSESTGLTETQYF; cdr3_nt: TGTGCCAGCAGTGAAAGCACGGGACTAACAGAGACCCAGTACTTC
j_call: TRBJ2-5; d_call: .; clone_size: .; v_call: TRBV21-1; cdr3_aa: CASRNHGTGGFLGYF; cdr3_nt: TGTGCCAGCAGAAATCACGGGACAGGGGGTTTTCTCGGGTACTTC
j_call: TRBJ1-1; d_call: .; clone_size: once; v_call: TRBV10-2; cdr3_aa: CASSEDRNTEAFF; cdr3_nt: TGCGCCAGCAGTGAAGATAGGAACACTGAAGCTTTCTTT
j_call: TRBJ1-2; d_call: .; clone_size: .; v_call: TRBV27; cdr3_aa: CASSLSWQFYGYTF; cdr3_nt: TGTGCCAGCAGTTTATCTTGGCAGTTCTATGGCTACACCTTC
j_call: TRBJ2-7; d_call: TRBD1; clone_size: .; v_call: TRBV27; cdr3_aa: CASSLSTGNEQYF; cdr3_nt: TGTGCCAGCAGTTTATCGACAGGGAACGAGCAGTACTTC
j_call: TRBJ2-7; d_call: TRBD2; clone_size: .; v_call: TRBV9; cdr3_aa: CASSPGLAATYEQYF; cdr3_nt: TGTGCCAGCAGCCCCGGACTAGCGGCCACCTACGAGCAGTACTTC
j_call: TRBJ1-2; d_call: TRBD1; clone_size: once; v_call: TRBV5-1; cdr3_aa: CASSLGDRGGYGYTF; cdr3_nt: TGCGCCAGCAGCTTGGGGGACAGGGGTGGCTATGGCTACACCTTC
j_call: TRBJ2-2; d_call: TRBD1; clone_size: .; v_call: TRBV5-5; cdr3_aa: CASSSQGAGELFF; cdr3_nt: TGTGCCAGCAGCTCCCAGGGGGCCGGGGAGCTGTTTTTT
j_call: TRBJ2-7; d_call: .; clone_size: .; v_call: TRBV15; cdr3_aa: CATSRDPGTYEQYF; cdr3_nt: TGTGCCACCAGCAGAGATCCCGGGACCTACGAGCAGTACTTC
j_call: TRBJ1-1; d_call: .; clone_size: once; v_call: TRBV18; cdr3_aa: CASSPTLQGSNTEAFF; cdr3_nt: TGTGCCAGCTCACCAACTCTACAGGGTTCGAACACTGAAGCTTTCTTT
j_call: TRBJ1-4; d_call: TRBD1; clone_size: .; v_call: TRBV4-2; cdr3_aa: CASSQELRDRGNEKLFF; cdr3_nt: TGTGCCAGCAGCCAAGAGCTAAGGGACAGGGGGAATGAAAAACTGTTTTTT
j_call: TRBJ1-4; d_call: .; clone_size: .; v_call: TRBV2; cdr3_aa: CASRTVEKLFF; cdr3_nt: TGTGCCAGCCGGACAGTGGAAAAACTGTTTTTT
j_call: TRBJ2-7; d_call: .; clone_size: .; v_call: TRBV6-4; cdr3_aa: CASSLNAEDEQYF; cdr3_nt: TGTGCCAGCAGTCTCAACGCTGAGGACGAGCAGTACTTC
j_call: TRBJ1-1; d_call: .; clone_size: .; v_call: TRBV19; cdr3_aa: CASGQGYTEAFF; cdr3_nt: TGTGCCAGCGGGCAGGGGTACACTGAAGCTTTCTTT
j_call: TRBJ2-5; d_call: .; clone_size: .; v_call: TRBV6-5; cdr3_aa: CASSYSGSPETQYF; cdr3_nt: TGTGCCAGCAGTTACTCGGGTAGCCCGGAGACCCAGTACTTC
j_call: TRBJ2-2; d_call: TRBD2; clone_size: .; v_call: TRBV27; cdr3_aa: CASSSTSVEAGELFF; cdr3_nt: TGTGCCAGCAGTTCGACTAGCGTGGAAGCCGGGGAGCTGTTTTTT
j_call: TRBJ2-5; d_call: .; clone_size: .; v_call: TRBV12-2; cdr3_aa: CASRLVRTGSQETQYF; cdr3_nt: TGTGCAAGTCGCTTAGTGCGGACAGGGAGTCAAGAGACCCAGTACTTC
j_call: TRBJ2-7; d_call: .; clone_size: few; v_call: TRBV7-2; cdr3_aa: CASSLARTDYEQYF; cdr3_nt: TGTGCCAGCAGCTTAGCAAGGACAGACTACGAGCAGTACTTC
j_call: TRBJ2-3; d_call: TRBD1; clone_size: .; v_call: TRBV5-1; cdr3_aa: CASSSGQGASTDTQYF; cdr3_nt: TGCGCCAGCAGCTCCGGACAGGGGGCGAGCACAGATACGCAGTATTTT
j_call: TRBJ2-1; d_call: TRBD1; clone_size: once; v_call: TRBV11-2; cdr3_aa: CASSPVGTGYNEQFF; cdr3_nt: TGTGCCAGCAGCCCGGTCGGGACAGGGTACAATGAGCAGTTCTTC
j_call: TRBJ2-1; d_call: .; clone_size: .; v_call: TRBV7-3; cdr3_aa: CASSLSSPEYNEQFF; cdr3_nt: TGTGCCAGCAGCTTAAGTTCACCGGAGTACAATGAGCAGTTCTTC
j_call: TRBJ1-1; d_call: .; clone_size: .; v_call: TRBV6-1; cdr3_aa: CASSEGGGRTEAFF; cdr3_nt: TGTGCCAGCAGTGAAGGGGGGGGGCGTACTGAAGCTTTCTTT
j_call: TRBJ2-1; d_call: .; clone_size: once; v_call: TRBV29-1; cdr3_aa: CSVDLAGYLNEQFF; cdr3_nt: TGCAGCGTTGATTTGGCAGGGTATTTGAATGAGCAGTTCTTC
j_call: TRBJ2-7; d_call: .; clone_size: .; v_call: TRBV27; cdr3_aa: CASTPRGGSSSYEQYF; cdr3_nt: TGTGCCAGCACTCCGAGGGGAGGATCCAGCTCCTACGAGCAGTACTTC
j_call: TRBJ1-2; d_call: .; clone_size: .; v_call: TRBV28; cdr3_aa: CASSSVDYGYTF; cdr3_nt: TGTGCCAGCAGCTCGGTGGACTATGGCTACACCTTC